Listed below are T cell receptor beta chains from one sample, sequenced in a study of post-analysis software for immune sequencing data. One entry per CDR3 protein, called by TCRdb with MiXCR from the PCR reads. The sample has roughly 800,000 distinct CDR3 sequences, approximately 57% seen once. The material sequenced was blood. Receptors were obtained from a girl aged 5-17 years with multiple sclerosis. Both conserved end residues are part of each CDR3.

v_gene	j_gene	CDR3aa
TRBV5-1	TRBJ2-5	CASSLRPRAAETQYF
TRBV28	.	CASSLWGREAKNIQYF
TRBV29-1	TRBJ2-7	CSVSGGSYEQYF
TRBV29-1	TRBJ1-2	CSVADRTGVNYGYTF
TRBV4-1	TRBJ1-2	CASSQEPGSGYGYTF
TRBV7-2	TRBJ2-1	CASSATGGSQPGNEQFF
TRBV5-1	TRBJ2-6	CASSPGGTNSGANVLTF
TRBV5-5	TRBJ2-7	CASSLLLPSSYEQYF
TRBV11-1	TRBJ2-3	CASSRGLAGRTDTQYF
TRBV11-1	TRBJ2-1	CATAVGQGGNEQFF
TRBV20-1	TRBJ1-1	CSAASVNTEAFF
TRBV7-9	TRBJ1-1	CASSYPLGRTEAFF